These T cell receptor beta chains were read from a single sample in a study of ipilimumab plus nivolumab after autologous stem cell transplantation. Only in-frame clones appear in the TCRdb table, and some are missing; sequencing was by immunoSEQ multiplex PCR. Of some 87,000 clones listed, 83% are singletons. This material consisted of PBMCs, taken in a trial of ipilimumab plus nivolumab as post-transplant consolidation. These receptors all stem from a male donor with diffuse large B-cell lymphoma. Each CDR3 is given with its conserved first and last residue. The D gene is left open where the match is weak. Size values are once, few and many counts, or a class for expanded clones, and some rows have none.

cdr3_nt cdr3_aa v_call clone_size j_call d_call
TGTGCCAGCAGCTTAGTGGGGACAGGGAACAATGAGCAGTTCTTC CASSLVGTGNNEQFF TRBV7-2 NA TRBJ2-1 TRBD1
TGTGCCAGCAGCCCGAGGGGCCTCACGATCTCTGGGGCCAACGTCCTGACTTTC CASSPRGLTISGANVLTF TRBV5-4 few TRBJ2-6 NA
TGTGCCAGCAGAGATTACAGGCACTACGAGCAGTACTTC CASRDYRHYEQYF TRBV5-4 NA TRBJ2-7 NA
TGTGCCAGCAGTTACTCGGGTGTCACTGAAGCTTTCTTT CASSYSGVTEAFF TRBV6-6 NA TRBJ1-1 NA
TGCGCCAGCAGCCAAGATTTCCGGGACGCCCCATTGAGGGAGACCCAGTACTTC CASSQDFRDAPLRETQYF TRBV4-1 NA TRBJ2-5 NA
TGTGCCAGCTCACTCAACAGGGGAACGAACACTGAAGCTTTCTTT CASSLNRGTNTEAFF TRBV18 NA TRBJ1-1 TRBD1
TGTGCCAGTAGTATAGGGGACGCCAATGAAAAACTGTTTTTT CASSIGDANEKLFF TRBV19 NA TRBJ1-4 NA
TGTGCCAGCAGTTACGGTGCCTTGGCAGATACGCAGTATTTT CASSYGALADTQYF TRBV6-6 NA TRBJ2-3 NA
TGTGCCAGCAGCGCCCCCCGGGCGTCAGGGCAAGAGACCCAGTACTTC CASSAPRASGQETQYF TRBV9 NA TRBJ2-5 NA
TGTGCCAGCAGGATTGGTACAGATACGCAGTATTTT CASRIGTDTQYF TRBV11-2 NA TRBJ2-3 NA
TGTGCCAGCAAAGGAACCGATAACTATGGCTACACCTTC CASKGTDNYGYTF TRBV2 NA TRBJ1-2 NA
TGCGCCAGCAGCCAGGACAGGGGAGGCAATGAGCAGTTCTTC CASSQDRGGNEQFF TRBV5-1 NA TRBJ2-1 TRBD1
TGTGCCAGCAGCTTAGGCAGGGTGAGCGAGCAGTACTTC CASSLGRVSEQYF TRBV11-1 few TRBJ2-7 NA
TGTGCCAGCAGCGTAGAGATTACTAGCGCATTCTACGAGCAGTACTTC CASSVEITSAFYEQYF TRBV9 NA TRBJ2-7 TRBD2
TGTGCCAGCAGCTCCATGTCCTCACACGAGCAGTACTTC CASSSMSSHEQYF TRBV7-9 NA TRBJ2-7 NA
TGTGCCAGCAGGTTACAGGGAAGCAGCAATCAGCCCCAGCATTTT CASRLQGSSNQPQHF TRBV6-1 NA TRBJ1-5 NA